The 21 T cell receptor beta chains in this list originate from one sample, sequenced in a study of cytomegalovirus exposure and HLA in healthy donors. PCR involved 60 Vbeta and 13 Jbeta primers. Clones were sequenced by immunoSEQ multiplex PCR, and TCRdb holds only the in-frame ones, with some missing. The sample lists 120,000 or so clones, 10% to 13% occurring once. The specimen was PBMCs. The receptors stem from a young woman in good health and CMV-seropositive.

The sample holds a few counts of this clone. This sequence joins TRBV15 and TRBJ2-5, with a weak D call TRBD2 (5 bases). The CDR3 is made up of 15 amino acids. Between the trimmed V and J ends, which lost 5 bases and 4 bases, there was a span of 17 bases. Germline lookup yields CDR1 LNHNV and CDR2 YYDKDF (reference sequence). CDR3 coding DNA: TGTGCCACCAGCGGAAACCGGGGATCAGGAGAGACCCAGTACTTC. Translation: CATSGNRGSGETQYF.

The chain has TRBV2 and TRBJ1-1, with 7 bases matching TRBD1. V was pared by 6 bases and J by 4 bases, with 5 bases of the junction left unmatched. From germline, CDR1 is SNHLY and CDR2 FYNNEI. The CDR3 loop spans 13 amino acids. This chain's CDR3 is CASSATGVTEAFF. The CDR3 nucleotides read TGTGCCAGCAGCGCTACAGGGGTCACTGAAGCTTTCTTT.

V and J are TRBV2 and TRBJ2-5; TRBD2 agrees at 7 bases. The CDR3 is 15 amino acids. Germline CDR1 reads SNHLY; CDR2 reads FYNNEI. V was clipped by 7 bases and J by 1 base; unmatched bases: 9. The CDR3 protein is CASTNGGGPQETQYF. The CDR3 bases are TGTGCCAGCACCAATGGGGGAGGGCCCCAAGAGACCCAGTACTTC. Looking up the rest from reference TRBV2 and TRBJ2-5 gives the full variable domain: EPEVTQTPSHQVTQMGQEVILRCVPISNHLYFYWYRQILGQKVEFLVSFYNNEISEKSEIFDDQFSVERPDGSNFTLKIRSTKLEDSAMYFCASTNGGGPQETQYFGPGTRLLVL.

V gene TRBV19 combines with J gene TRBJ2-2; 13 positions match TRBD2. CDR3 length: 16 residues. Looked up from germline, CDR1 is LNHDA and CDR2 is SQIVND (reference sequence). Trimming at V came to 5 bases and at J to 8 bases, leaving 8 bases not matched to a gene. DNA of the CDR3: TGTGCCAGTAGTGCAGGACTAGCGGGAGTTCAAGGGGAGCTGTTTTTT. Amino acid sequence: CASSAGLAGVQGELFF.

In this sample, this clone turned up a few times. CDR3 sequence reads: CASRTGGAGTEAFF. The CDR3 bases are TGTGCCAGCAGGACAGGGGGCGCAGGCACTGAAGCTTTCTTT. This chain joins TRBV28 and TRBJ1-1, with 10 bases aligning to TRBD1. V dropped 6 bases and J dropped 4; count of bases not matched to a gene: 5. Germline CDR1 reads MDHEN; CDR2 reads SYDVKM. CDR3 size: 14 residues.

This chain connects TRBV5-1 to TRBJ2-1, with 10 bases matching TRBD2. The trim removed 6 bases at V and 7 bases at J, leaving 10 bases unmatched. CDR3 size: 15 residues. CDR1 SGHRS and CDR2 YFSETQ come from the germline V gene. CDR3: CASTQSSGSLNEQFF. As DNA, the CDR3 is TGCGCCAGCACTCAGTCTAGCGGGAGTTTGAATGAGCAGTTCTTC.

The chain links TRBV11-2 to TRBJ2-7; D is undetermined. This CDR3 is 14 amino acids long. Deletions cut 4 bases from V and 11 bases from J, with 21 bases between. CDR1 and CDR2 (germline): SGHAT, FQNNGV. The CDR3 loop is CASSSTLTPRLEYF. CDR3 bases: TGTGCCAGCAGCTCGACCTTGACACCCCGCCTGGAGTACTTC.

The rearrangement uses TRBV10-3 and TRBJ1-1; the D gene is possibly TRBD1 (5 bases). The germline CDR1 and CDR2 sequences are ENHRY and SYGVKD. CDR3 length equals 20 residues. The V end lost 3 bases, the J end lost 1 base, and 27 bases lay between the germline ends. This chain's CDR3 is CAISDFGGVDSPTQNTEAFF. CDR3 nucleotides: TGTGCCATCAGTGATTTCGGGGGGGTAGATTCTCCTACGCAGAACACTGAAGCTTTCTTT.

This chain joins TRBV4-1 and TRBJ2-7; 7 bases are shared with TRBD1. CDR3 length: 12 amino acids. Germline assignment: CDR1 MGHRA and CDR2 YSYEKL. The J segment lost 6 bases and the V segment lost 5 bases, leaving 4 bases of the junction unmatched. This CDR3 is CASSETGCEQYF. The CDR3 coding sequence is TGCGCCAGCAGCGAGACAGGGTGCGAGCAGTACTTC.

The rearrangement uses TRBV28 and TRBJ2-2; 11 positions match TRBD1. Trimming cost V 6 bases and J 5 bases; bases outside gene matches: 11. This CDR3 is 17 amino acids long. Germline V CDR1 and CDR2: MDHEN, SYDVKM. CDR3 DNA sequence: TGTGCCAGCAGCGTCCCGGGACAGGGGGTGGGGACCGGGGAGCTGTTTTTT. This gives the protein CASSVPGQGVGTGELFF.

In this sample, this clone turned up a few times. This chain connects TRBV11-2 to TRBJ2-3; D possibly corresponds to TRBD2 (5 bases). The CDR3 sequence is 16 residues long. Germline V lookup: CDR1 SGHAT, CDR2 FQNNGV. V was cut by 5 bases and J by 3 bases, with 18 bases left in between. DNA for the CDR3: TGTGCCAGCAGCCCACTGGTAGCCGGGGTAACAGATACGCAGTATTTT. This codes for CASSPLVAGVTDTQYF. The full variable domain, rest sourced from reference TRBV11-2 and TRBJ2-3, is EAGVAQSPRYKIIEKRQSVAFWCNPISGHATLYWYQQILGQGPKLLIQFQNNGVVDDSQLPKDRFSAERLKGVDSTLKIQPAKLEDSAVYLCASSPLVAGVTDTQYFGPGTRLTVL.

The sample holds a few counts of this clone. The rearrangement links TRBV5-4 to TRBJ1-5, with D hard to call. The germline gives CDR1 SGHNT, CDR2 YYREEE (reference sequence). This CDR3 has 14 residues. The V gene lost 3 bases and the J gene lost 0 bases, with 7 bases spanning the gap. This CDR3 is CASSSEYSNQPQHF. The CDR3 coding sequence is TGTGCCAGCAGCTCAGAATATAGCAATCAGCCCCAGCATTTT.

The rearrangement joins TRBV27 to TRBJ2-1, with D unresolved. The CDR3 is made up of 15 amino acids. The ends were cut back, 1 base at V and 0 bases at J, with 7 bases in the middle. Germline CDR1 reads MNHEY; CDR2 reads SMNVEV (reference sequence). As DNA, the CDR3 is TGTGCCAGCAGTTTATTACCGAGCTCCTACAATGAGCAGTTCTTC. As protein: CASSLLPSSYNEQFF.

A few counts support this clone. The V gene is TRBV27, the J gene TRBJ1-1, with a weak D call TRBD1 (6 bases). The CDR3 runs to 15 residues. Germline V gene lookup returns CDR1 MNHEY and CDR2 SMNVEV (reference sequence). V dropped 0 bases and J dropped 1 base, with 9 bases sitting between them. Here the CDR3 DNA reads TGTGCCAGCAGTTTATCTCCGACAGGGAACACTGAAGCTTTCTTT. Translating gives CASSLSPTGNTEAFF.

This clone was recorded only once. V usage is TRBV5-1 and J usage is TRBJ2-1; 8 positions match TRBD2. CDR1 is SGHRS and CDR2 is YFSETQ in the germline V gene. There are 17 residues in the CDR3. V trimming: 4 bases; J trimming: 0 bases; junction bases outside the gene matches: 9. The CDR3 is CASSRGLASSSYNEQFF. In DNA, the CDR3 is TGCGCCAGCAGCCGAGGACTAGCCTCGAGCTCCTACAATGAGCAGTTCTTC.

This clone was observed a few times. The chain joins TRBV28 to TRBJ2-7, with 12 bases fitting TRBD2. V lost 6 bases, J lost 3 bases, and 0 bases stayed unmatched. CDR1 MDHEN and CDR2 SYDVKM come from the germline V gene. The CDR3 extends over 13 amino acids. The CDR3 is CASRTSGSYEQYF. CDR3 coding DNA: TGTGCCAGCAGGACTAGCGGGAGCTACGAGCAGTACTTC.

The chain employs TRBV5-6 and TRBJ1-2; 9 nucleotides agree with TRBD1. After removal of 1 base from V and 5 bases from J, the junction contained 6 bases not matched to a gene. Germline CDR1 and CDR2: SGHDT and YYEEEE. This CDR3 region has 15 residues. Written as DNA, the CDR3 is TGTGCCAGCAGCTTGCGCGGACAGGGGTTATATGGCTACACCTTC. Encoded protein: CASSLRGQGLYGYTF.

The J gene is TRBJ2-3, the V gene TRBV29-1; TRBD1 is a possible D gene (6 bases). V was clipped by 5 bases and J by 10 bases, with 16 bases between them. Germline CDR1 is SQVTM and CDR2 is ANQGSEA. The CDR3 totals 12 residues. DNA for the CDR3: TGCAGCGTTTCAGGGGATCGGGACCCGCAGTATTTT. This translates into CSVSGDRDPQYF.

This sequence joins TRBV27 and TRBJ2-7; TRBD1 matches at 7 bases. Per the germline V gene, CDR1 is MNHEY and CDR2 is SMNVEV (reference sequence). The CDR3 is 14 residues long. Trimming cost V 4 bases and J 5 bases; bases outside gene matches: 8. Here the CDR3 DNA reads TGTGCCAGCAGTTCCCTACAGGGGATGCACGAGCAGTACTTC. Encoded protein: CASSSLQGMHEQYF.

The CDR3 DNA follows: TGCGCCAGTTTGTTCTTGTTCAGGGCCGACAACTATGGCTACACCTTC. Translated, it gives CASLFLFRADNYGYTF. The rearrangement joins TRBV10-1 to TRBJ1-2; the D gene is possibly TRBD1 (5 bases). With 9 bases removed from V and 2 bases from J, the gap between germline ends came to 22 bases. Germline CDR1 and CDR2: WNHNN and SYGVQD (reference sequence). The CDR3 is 16 amino acids.

This clone came up a few times. This chain uses TRBV7-9 with TRBJ1-2; no reliable D call. Trimming removed 3 bases from V and 8 bases from J, with 10 bases in between. This CDR3 region has 12 residues. The V gene's germline CDR1 is SEHNR and CDR2 FQNEAQ (reference sequence). CDR3 residues: CASSLGVEGYTF. The CDR3 DNA reads as TGTGCCAGCAGCTTGGGCGTAGAAGGCTACACCTTC.